These T cell receptor beta chains were read from a single sample in a study of cytotoxic CD8 clonotypes in ibrutinib-treated CLL. Measured with immunoSEQ multiplex PCR; TCRdb has only the in-frame clones, and not every one. The sample lists 70,000 to 85,000 clones; around 84% were seen once. The sequencing used PBMCs, collected at disease progression, from a patient treated with ibrutinib. These TCRs come from a human donor with chronic lymphocytic leukemia. Both conserved end residues are part of each CDR3. Fields, in order: J gene, V gene, D gene, clone size, CDR3 protein, CDR3 DNA. A D gene is named only where the DNA matches it firmly. Not all rows give a size; the values are once, few, many and, for expanded clones, a class.

J: TRBJ2-2; V: TRBV18; D: TRBD2; size: NA; CDR3: CASSPPGGRTTGELFF; DNA: TGTGCCAGCTCACCACCGGGAGGGAGAACGACCGGGGAGCTGTTTTTT
J: TRBJ2-5; V: TRBV7-9; D: TRBD1; size: NA; CDR3: CASSLRTGGGETQYF; DNA: TGTGCCAGCAGCCTCAGGACAGGGGGCGGTGAGACCCAGTACTTC
J: TRBJ1-2; V: TRBV5-1; D: TRBD1; size: once; CDR3: CASSDSQGVDYGYTF; DNA: TGCGCCAGCAGCGACTCACAGGGGGTTGACTATGGCTACACCTTC
J: TRBJ1-2; V: TRBV29-1; D: NA; size: NA; CDR3: CSGAVQGNGYTF; DNA: TGCAGCGGCGCCGTACAGGGTAACGGCTACACCTTC
J: TRBJ1-6; V: TRBV30; D: NA; size: NA; CDR3: CAWSALLSPLHF; DNA: TGTGCCTGGAGTGCCCTCCTTTCACCCCTCCACTTT
J: TRBJ1-1; V: TRBV28; D: TRBD1; size: NA; CDR3: CASKRTGSHTEAFF; DNA: TGTGCCAGCAAACGGACAGGGAGTCACACTGAAGCTTTCTTT
J: TRBJ1-2; V: TRBV4-2; D: TRBD1; size: NA; CDR3: CASSRGTQGAGGYTF; DNA: TGTGCCAGCAGCCGCGGAACTCAGGGGGCAGGCGGCTACACCTTC
J: TRBJ2-5; V: TRBV30; D: NA; size: NA; CDR3: CAWTAGQRAGTQYF; DNA: TGTGCCTGGACCGCGGGACAGCGAGCAGGGACCCAGTACTTC
J: TRBJ2-7; V: TRBV2; D: TRBD2; size: NA; CDR3: CASSATSLGDEQYF; DNA: TGTGCCAGCAGTGCGACTAGCCTGGGAGACGAGCAGTACTTC
J: TRBJ2-7; V: TRBV7-9; D: NA; size: NA; CDR3: CASSHAGPSGGYEQYF; DNA: TGTGCCAGCAGCCATGCGGGGCCCAGCGGCGGCTACGAGCAGTACTTC
J: TRBJ1-2; V: TRBV18; D: NA; size: NA; CDR3: CASSPSSTGIGYTF; DNA: TGTGCCAGCTCACCGTCGTCGACGGGTATTGGCTACACCTTC
J: TRBJ1-1; V: TRBV27; D: NA; size: few; CDR3: CASSTRVNTEAFF; DNA: TGTGCCAGCAGTACCAGGGTGAACACTGAAGCTTTCTTT
J: TRBJ1-3; V: TRBV19; D: NA; size: NA; CDR3: CASSINSGNTIYF; DNA: TGTGCCAGTAGTATAAATTCCGGCAACACCATATATTTT
J: TRBJ2-1; V: TRBV28; D: TRBD1; size: NA; CDR3: CASSLLQGLYGEQFF; DNA: TGTGCCAGCAGTTTACTACAGGGGCTATACGGTGAGCAGTTCTTC
J: TRBJ2-2; V: TRBV7-9; D: NA; size: NA; CDR3: CASSPYGTTGELFF; DNA: TGTGCCAGCAGCCCCTACGGTACCACCGGGGAGCTGTTTTTT
J: TRBJ2-7; V: TRBV18; D: NA; size: NA; CDR3: CASSPGWLPYEQYF; DNA: TGTGCCAGCTCACCAGGTTGGCTACCCTACGAGCAGTACTTC
J: TRBJ1-2; V: TRBV6-5; D: NA; size: once; CDR3: CASSYGQGIETVGYTF; DNA: TGTGCCAGCAGTTACGGGCAGGGGATAGAGACAGTTGGCTACACCTTC
J: TRBJ2-5; V: TRBV7-8; D: NA; size: NA; CDR3: CASSLAPVGTQYF; DNA: TGTGCCAGCAGCTTAGCCCCAGTTGGGACCCAGTACTTC
J: TRBJ2-7; V: TRBV19; D: TRBD1; size: few; CDR3: CASRGQGSSYEQYF; DNA: TGTGCCAGTAGGGGACAGGGAAGCTCCTACGAGCAGTACTTC
J: TRBJ1-2; V: TRBV28; D: NA; size: NA; CDR3: CASIKRGRGRVPGSAGYTF; DNA: TGTGCCAGCATCAAAAGGGGCCGCGGGAGAGTGCCCGGATCAGCCGGCTACACCTTC
J: TRBJ2-7; V: TRBV30; D: NA; size: NA; CDR3: CAWSVIGRTQYF; DNA: TGTGCCTGGAGTGTAATTGGGCGGACACAGTACTTC
J: TRBJ2-1; V: TRBV21-1; D: NA; size: many; CDR3: CAVLTGGSYNEQFF; DNA: TGTGCCGTACTAACTGGAGGCTCCTACAATGAGCAGTTCTTC
J: TRBJ1-2; V: TRBV5-1; D: TRBD1; size: NA; CDR3: CASSLGTGSRRYGYTF; DNA: TGCGCCAGCAGCTTAGGGACAGGGTCCAGACGCTATGGCTACACCTTC
J: TRBJ2-7; V: TRBV18; D: NA; size: NA; CDR3: CASSPAGVEQYF; DNA: TGTGCCAGCTCACCAGCTGGGGTCGAGCAGTACTTC
J: TRBJ1-2; V: TRBV5-8; D: TRBD1; size: once; CDR3: CASSPAGTGVFYGYTF; DNA: TGTGCCAGCAGCCCAGCCGGGACAGGCGTTTTCTATGGCTACACCTTC
J: TRBJ2-7; V: TRBV2; D: NA; size: NA; CDR3: CASAYYRGLDEQYF; DNA: TGTGCCAGCGCCTACTATCGGGGGCTTGACGAGCAGTACTTC
J: TRBJ1-3; V: TRBV5-6; D: NA; size: NA; CDR3: CASSLVGSGNTIYF; DNA: TGTGCCAGCAGCTTGGTCGGCTCTGGAAACACCATATATTTT
J: TRBJ2-3; V: TRBV7-9; D: NA; size: NA; CDR3: CASSLAYLPGGTDTQYF; DNA: TGTGCCAGCAGCTTAGCGTACCTGCCGGGGGGCACAGATACGCAGTATTTT
J: TRBJ2-1; V: TRBV7-6; D: TRBD2; size: NA; CDR3: CASSPPGGTYNEQFF; DNA: TGTGCCAGCAGCCCACCGGGGGGGACCTACAATGAGCAGTTCTTC
J: TRBJ2-1; V: TRBV5-4; D: NA; size: NA; CDR3: CASRLDSSYNEQFF; DNA: TGTGCCAGCAGACTGGACAGCTCCTACAATGAGCAGTTCTTC
J: TRBJ2-1; V: TRBV7-2; D: TRBD1; size: NA; CDR3: CASSPFWTGIYNEQFF; DNA: TGTGCCAGCAGCCCGTTTTGGACAGGGATCTACAATGAGCAGTTCTTC
J: TRBJ2-6; V: TRBV7-6; D: TRBD1; size: NA; CDR3: CASSQDRVSGANVLTF; DNA: TGTGCCAGCAGCCAGGACAGGGTGTCCGGGGCCAACGTCCTGACTTTC
J: TRBJ1-1; V: TRBV12-2; D: NA; size: medium-sized; CDR3: CASRLVGRGLKDTEAFF; DNA: TGTGCAAGTCGCTTAGTGGGTCGGGGACTTAAGGACACTGAAGCTTTCTTT
J: TRBJ2-5; V: TRBV5-1; D: TRBD2; size: few; CDR3: CASSLGQLAGGQETQYF; DNA: TGCGCCAGCAGCTTGGGTCAACTAGCGGGGGGCCAAGAGACCCAGTACTTC
J: TRBJ2-2; V: TRBV12-5; D: NA; size: NA; CDR3: CASGAPNTGELFF; DNA: TGTGCTAGTGGGGCCCCGAACACCGGGGAGCTGTTTTTT
J: TRBJ2-2; V: TRBV7-9; D: NA; size: NA; CDR3: CASPIRGPYGELFF; DNA: TGTGCCAGCCCTATTAGGGGTCCGTACGGGGAGCTGTTTTTT
J: TRBJ1-4; V: TRBV5-1; D: NA; size: NA; CDR3: CASSEWDPATNEKLFF; DNA: TGCGCCAGCAGCGAATGGGATCCTGCAACTAATGAAAAACTGTTTTTT
J: TRBJ1-2; V: TRBV19; D: NA; size: NA; CDR3: CASSINVGHFGYTF; DNA: TGTGCCAGTAGTATAAATGTCGGACACTTTGGCTACACCTTC
J: TRBJ2-7; V: TRBV9; D: TRBD1; size: NA; CDR3: CASSVGPDRLFSYEQYF; DNA: TGTGCCAGCAGCGTAGGCCCGGACAGGTTATTCTCCTACGAGCAGTACTTC
J: TRBJ2-5; V: TRBV25-1; D: NA; size: NA; CDR3: CASSAPIIGLKETQYF; DNA: TGTGCCAGCAGTGCCCCTATTATTGGGTTGAAAGAGACCCAGTACTTC
J: TRBJ1-4; V: TRBV21-1; D: NA; size: NA; CDR3: CASSAYEKLFF; DNA: TGTGCCAGCAGCGCCTATGAAAAACTGTTTTTT
J: TRBJ1-2; V: TRBV30; D: NA; size: NA; CDR3: CAWSGVEGYTF; DNA: TGTGCCTGGAGTGGGGTAGAAGGCTACACCTTC
J: TRBJ1-5; V: TRBV2; D: NA; size: NA; CDR3: CASSDWGYSNQPQHF; DNA: TGTGCCAGCAGTGATTGGGGTTATAGCAATCAGCCCCAGCATTTT
J: TRBJ1-1; V: TRBV5-5; D: NA; size: NA; CDR3: CASNPSRKNTEAFF; DNA: TGTGCCAGCAACCCTTCCCGTAAGAACACTGAAGCTTTCTTT
J: TRBJ2-7; V: TRBV5-1; D: NA; size: NA; CDR3: CASSIPSPYEQYF; DNA: TGCGCCAGCAGCATACCAAGCCCCTACGAGCAGTACTTC
J: TRBJ1-2; V: TRBV7-2; D: NA; size: few; CDR3: CASRRDILYGYTF; DNA: TGTGCCAGCAGGAGGGACATCCTCTATGGCTACACCTTC
J: TRBJ2-3; V: TRBV19; D: TRBD2; size: NA; CDR3: CASSRTSGSHTDTQYF; DNA: TGTGCCAGTAGTAGGACTAGTGGGTCCCACACAGATACGCAGTATTTT
J: TRBJ1-2; V: TRBV11-2; D: NA; size: NA; CDR3: CASSFPRTAGYTF; DNA: TGTGCCAGCAGCTTCCCTAGGACAGCGGGCTACACCTTC
J: TRBJ2-7; V: TRBV10-3; D: TRBD1; size: few; CDR3: CAISETGESTYEQYF; DNA: TGTGCCATCAGTGAAACAGGGGAAAGCACCTACGAGCAGTACTTC
J: TRBJ2-7; V: TRBV11-3; D: TRBD2; size: few; CDR3: CASSPGLAEYEQYF; DNA: TGTGCCAGCAGCCCAGGACTAGCGGAATACGAGCAGTACTTC
J: TRBJ2-1; V: TRBV2; D: TRBD1; size: once; CDR3: CASSKDRASYNEQFF; DNA: TGTGCCAGCAGTAAGGACAGGGCTTCCTACAATGAGCAGTTCTTC
J: TRBJ2-7; V: TRBV18; D: NA; size: NA; CDR3: CASSVGGGETYEQYF; DNA: TGTGCCAGCTCCGTCGGGGGCGGGGAAACCTACGAGCAGTACTTC